These T cell receptor beta chains were read from a single sample in a study of CD8 T cells in ankylosing spondylitis. TCRdb re-called the 5' RACE reads with MiXCR, one entry per CDR3 protein. The sample lists some 220,000 distinct CDR3 sequences; approximately 8.4% were seen once. Input material: blood, either unsorted or a sorted T cell fraction (not recorded which). These receptors came from a female donor with ankylosing spondylitis or in good health (not recorded which). Each CDR3 is given with its conserved first and last residue. Each record gives: J gene, D gene, V gene, clone size, CDR3 DNA, CDR3 protein. A D gene is named only where the DNA matches it firmly. The listing skips clone size in some rows; elsewhere it reads once, few, many or a size class.

>TRBJ2-1|.|TRBV5-1|many
TGCGCCAGCAGCTTGAGGGCTAGCGAGCTCAATGAGCAGTTCTTC
CASSLRASELNEQFF
>TRBJ2-1|.|TRBV29-1|many
TGCAGCGCCCTCCCCAGAGTACTAGAGAATGAGCAGTTCTTC
CSALPRVLENEQFF
>TRBJ2-5|.|TRBV12-3/TRBV12-4|many
TGTGCCAGCAGGAGCTTACAGGGATTCCAAGAGACCCAGTACTTC
CASRSLQGFQETQYF
>TRBJ1-2|.|TRBV21-1|many
TGTGCCAGCAGCAGATCGGGACTCAACCATGGCTACACCTTC
CASSRSGLNHGYTF
>TRBJ2-1|.|TRBV7-9|many
TGTGCCAGCAAAGAGGGCAGGGAAAACAATGAGCAGTTCTTC
CASKEGRENNEQFF
>TRBJ1-5|.|TRBV6-2/TRBV6-3|many
TGTGCCAGCAGTTACTCGGGGACCTATCAGCCCCAGCATTTT
CASSYSGTYQPQHF
>TRBJ2-1|TRBD2|TRBV20-1|many
TGCAGTGCCTCCCCCGGGACTAGCGTCTACAATGAGCAGTTCTTC
CSASPGTSVYNEQFF
>TRBJ1-2|TRBD1|TRBV7-8|many
TGTGCCAGCAGCTCAGAGACAGGGAGAGGAGGCTACACCTTC
CASSSETGRGGYTF
>TRBJ1-2|.|TRBV9|many
TGTGCCAGCAGCCAGGACAGAGGAAATGGCTACACCTTC
CASSQDRGNGYTF
>TRBJ1-3|TRBD1|TRBV7-9|.
TGTGCCAGCAGCTCGGGACAGGGCTTTGGAAACACCATATATTTT
CASSSGQGFGNTIYF
>TRBJ2-5|.|TRBV4-3|.
TGCGCCAGCAGCCAAGATCGTGGGGGGTCAGAGACCCAGTACTTC
CASSQDRGGSETQYF
>TRBJ2-1|.|TRBV7-7|many
TGTGCCAGCAGCCCGGACTCGGAGGGCGAGCAGTTCTTC
CASSPDSEGEQFF
>TRBJ1-1|.|TRBV7-2|many
TGTGCCAGCAGCCGTCGCGATGGCCGGAACACTGAAGCTTTCTTT
CASSRRDGRNTEAFF
>TRBJ2-1|.|TRBV5-1|many
TGCGCCAGCAGCTTCTCAGGGGTCTCCTACAATGAGCAGTTCTTC
CASSFSGVSYNEQFF
>TRBJ2-5|TRBD1|TRBV7-2|few
TGTGCCAGCAGCTCGAGGACAGGGGCGGTGGAGACCCAGTACTTC
CASSSRTGAVETQYF
>TRBJ1-1|.|TRBV12-5|many
TGTGCTAGTGGTTTTTGGGCCGCGGATATAAACACTGAAGCTTTCTTT
CASGFWAADINTEAFF
>TRBJ1-2|.|TRBV28|many
TGTGCCAGCAGTTTATTCCCATATGGCTACACCTTC
CASSLFPYGYTF
>TRBJ1-1|.|TRBV6-1|many
TGTGCCAGCAGCCCCGAGGGTTCCATGAACACTGAAGCTTTCTTT
CASSPEGSMNTEAFF
>TRBJ2-3|.|TRBV12-3/TRBV12-4|many
TGTGCCAGCAGTTTAACAGATACGCAGTATTTT
CASSLTDTQYF
>TRBJ1-2|.|TRBV30|many
TGTGCCTGGAGTGTCCCCGGACCCAGGGGAGGCTACACCTTC
CAWSVPGPRGGYTF
>TRBJ2-4|TRBD1|TRBV6-1|many
TGTGCCAGCAGCTCCACCGACAGGGTGGGAAACATTCAGTACTTC
CASSSTDRVGNIQYF
>TRBJ2-7|.|TRBV29-1|many
TGCAGCGTTGGGAGCTCCTACGAGCAGTACTTC
CSVGSSYEQYF
>TRBJ2-7|.|TRBV20-1|.
TGCAGTGCTAGGAGAGTAGGAATCTACGAGCAGTACTTC
CSARRVGIYEQYF
>TRBJ2-7|TRBD2|TRBV20-1|many
TGCAGTGCTACGTCCGGGACTAGCGGCACCTACGAGCAGTACTTC
CSATSGTSGTYEQYF
>TRBJ2-2|.|TRBV12-3/TRBV12-4|many
TGTGCCAGCAGACCCTTCCGGGACGCCGGGGAGCTGTTTTTT
CASRPFRDAGELFF
>TRBJ2-7|TRBD1|TRBV29-1|many
TGCAGCGTGAGGGACAGGAAGGGCCTGTCGGGGGACTACGAGCAGTACTTC
CSVRDRKGLSGDYEQYF
>TRBJ2-3|.|TRBV7-9|.
TGTGCCAGCAGCTTCCGGCTAGCGCGCACAGATACGCAGTATTTT
CASSFRLARTDTQYF
>TRBJ2-7|.|TRBV20-1|few
TGCAGTGCTAGAGATGAACAGGGTAATATTGACGAGCAGTACTTC
CSARDEQGNIDEQYF
>TRBJ2-5|.|TRBV9|many
TGTGCCAGCAGCCCCGAGGGTGTAGGAAGCCAAGAGACCCAGTACTTC
CASSPEGVGSQETQYF
>TRBJ2-1|.|TRBV7-8|many
TGTGCCAGCAGCCCCGGACTCCTCGGGCAGTTCTTC
CASSPGLLGQFF
>TRBJ1-1|TRBD1|TRBV5-1|many
TGCGCCAGCAGCGGCGACAGGGTGAACACTGAAGCTTTCTTT
CASSGDRVNTEAFF
>TRBJ1-5|.|TRBV15|many
TGTGCCACCAGCAGAGGGCCGGCGGTGGATGGCAATCAGCCCCAGCATTTT
CATSRGPAVDGNQPQHF